This T cell receptor (beta chain) emerged from a study of shared clonotypes between healthy human individuals. On this clone: Its antigen remains unknown.

As defined, naive CD8 cells were CD45RO-negative and positively selected for CCR7, with terminally differentiated effector memory CD45RA+ cells excluded. Original handling: Junction-only immunoSEQ data arrived without quality scores, meaning filtering differed. Sequencing used immunoSEQ multiplex PCR; TCRdb keeps in-frame clones, though not all of them. V and J calls and clone size are those listed in that table; D and trimming were worked out from the DNA. The repertoire includes about 700,000 clones, roughly nine tenths of them detected once, and roughly 22% sits in the top ten. Study-level points and caveats: Of the naive CD4 clonotypes, roughly 5.5% were shared across several donors. Only blood underwent sampling, and tissue repertoires likely differ. The study generally estimated greater richness for naive than memory subsets.

This CDR3 region has 15 residues. Germline values: CDR1 SGHRS, CDR2 YFSETQ. Trimming removed 1 base at V and 5 bases at J, with 13 bases between. This sequence originates from a man aged 30-40 years in good health. The sequenced sample consisted of naive CD8+ T cells sorted from blood. The V gene is TRBV5-1, the J gene TRBJ2-1; no reliable D call. For the CDR3, the DNA is TGCGCCAGCAGCTTGTATGTGGGGTTGGACAATGAGCAGTTCTTC. This gives the protein CASSLYVGLDNEQFF.